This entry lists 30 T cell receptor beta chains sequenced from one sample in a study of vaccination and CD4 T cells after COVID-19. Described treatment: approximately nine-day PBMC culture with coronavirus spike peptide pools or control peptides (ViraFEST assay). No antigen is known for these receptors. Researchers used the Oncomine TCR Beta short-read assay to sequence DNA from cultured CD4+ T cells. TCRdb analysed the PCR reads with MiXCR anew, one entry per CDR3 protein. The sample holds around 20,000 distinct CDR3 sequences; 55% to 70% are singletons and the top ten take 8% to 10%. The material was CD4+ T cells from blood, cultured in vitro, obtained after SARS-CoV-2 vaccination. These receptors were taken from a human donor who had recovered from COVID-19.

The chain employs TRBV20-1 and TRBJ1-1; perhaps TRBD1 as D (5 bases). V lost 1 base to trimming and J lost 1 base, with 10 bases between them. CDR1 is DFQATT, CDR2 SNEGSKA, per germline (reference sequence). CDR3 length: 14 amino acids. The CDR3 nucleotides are TGCAGTGCTAGAGTATCCGGGGCGAACACTGAAGCTTTCTTT. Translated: CSARVSGANTEAFF.

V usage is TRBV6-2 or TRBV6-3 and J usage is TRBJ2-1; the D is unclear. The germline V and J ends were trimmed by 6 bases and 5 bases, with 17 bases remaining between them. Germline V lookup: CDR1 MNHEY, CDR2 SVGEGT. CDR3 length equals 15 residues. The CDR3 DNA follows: TGTGCCAGCAGAGAGACAAGGAAGGATAACAATGAGCAGTTCTTC. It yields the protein CASRETRKDNNEQFF.

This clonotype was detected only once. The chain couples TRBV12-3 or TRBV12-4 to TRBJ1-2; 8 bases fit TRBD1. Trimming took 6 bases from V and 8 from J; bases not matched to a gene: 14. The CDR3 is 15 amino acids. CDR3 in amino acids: CASSRTGSRLGGYTF. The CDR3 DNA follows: TGTGCCAGCAGCCGGACAGGGAGTAGGCTGGGAGGCTACACCTTC.

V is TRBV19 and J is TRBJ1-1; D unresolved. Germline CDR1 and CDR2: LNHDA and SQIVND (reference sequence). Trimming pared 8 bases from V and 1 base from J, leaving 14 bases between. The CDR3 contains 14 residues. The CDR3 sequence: CASQPPGRNTEAFF. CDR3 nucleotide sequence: TGTGCCAGTCAGCCCCCGGGGAGGAACACTGAAGCTTTCTTT.

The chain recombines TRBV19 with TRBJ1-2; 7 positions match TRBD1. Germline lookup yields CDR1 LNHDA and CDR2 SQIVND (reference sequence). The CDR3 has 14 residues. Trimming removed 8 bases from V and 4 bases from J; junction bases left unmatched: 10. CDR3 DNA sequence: TGTGCCAGTCAACAGGGGTCCCCCCCCTATGGCTACACCTTC. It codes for CASQQGSPPYGYTF. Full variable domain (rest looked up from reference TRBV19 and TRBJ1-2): DGGITQSPKYLFRKEGQNVTLSCEQNLNHDAMYWYRQDPGQGLRLIYYSQIVNDFQKGDIAEGYSVSREKKESFPLTVTSAQKNPTAFYLCASQQGSPPYGYTFGSGTRLTVV.

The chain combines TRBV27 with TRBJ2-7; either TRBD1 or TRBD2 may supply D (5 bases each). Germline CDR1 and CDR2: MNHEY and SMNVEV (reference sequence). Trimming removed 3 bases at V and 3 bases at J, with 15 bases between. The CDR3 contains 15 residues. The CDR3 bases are TGTGCCAGCAGTTTCTCGGGGCCAGGGCGCTACGAGCAGTACTTC. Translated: CASSFSGPGRYEQYF.

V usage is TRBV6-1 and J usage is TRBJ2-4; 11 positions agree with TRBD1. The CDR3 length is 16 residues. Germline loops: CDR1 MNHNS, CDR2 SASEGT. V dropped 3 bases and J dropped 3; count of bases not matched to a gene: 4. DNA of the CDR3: TGTGCCAGCAGTGACGGGACAGGGGGTTTCAAAAACATTCAGTACTTC. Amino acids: CASSDGTGGFKNIQYF.

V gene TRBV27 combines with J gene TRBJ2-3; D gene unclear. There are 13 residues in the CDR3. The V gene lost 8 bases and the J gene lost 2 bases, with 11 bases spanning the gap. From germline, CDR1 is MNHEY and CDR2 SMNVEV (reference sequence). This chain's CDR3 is CASSLQLTDTQYF. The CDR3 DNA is TGTGCCAGCTCCCTCCAGCTCACAGATACGCAGTATTTT.

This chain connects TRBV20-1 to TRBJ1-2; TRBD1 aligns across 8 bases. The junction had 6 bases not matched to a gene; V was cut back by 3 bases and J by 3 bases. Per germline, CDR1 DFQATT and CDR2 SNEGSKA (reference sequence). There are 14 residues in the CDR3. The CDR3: CSASPRTGHYGYTF. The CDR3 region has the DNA TGCAGTGCTAGCCCTAGGACAGGGCACTATGGCTACACCTTC.

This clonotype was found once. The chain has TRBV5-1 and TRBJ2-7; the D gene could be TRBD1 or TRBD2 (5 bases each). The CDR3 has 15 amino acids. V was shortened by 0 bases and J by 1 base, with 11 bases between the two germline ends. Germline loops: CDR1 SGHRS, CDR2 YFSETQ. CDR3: CASSLATGASYEQYF. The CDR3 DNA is TGCGCCAGCAGCTTGGCTACCGGGGCGTCCTACGAGCAGTACTTC.

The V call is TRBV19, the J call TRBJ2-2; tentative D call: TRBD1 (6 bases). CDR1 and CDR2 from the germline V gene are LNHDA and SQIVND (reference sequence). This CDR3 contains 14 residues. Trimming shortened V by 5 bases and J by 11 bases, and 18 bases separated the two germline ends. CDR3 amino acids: CASSGTLGRVELFF. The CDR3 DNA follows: TGTGCCAGTAGTGGGACACTTGGCAGGGTAGAGCTGTTTTTT.

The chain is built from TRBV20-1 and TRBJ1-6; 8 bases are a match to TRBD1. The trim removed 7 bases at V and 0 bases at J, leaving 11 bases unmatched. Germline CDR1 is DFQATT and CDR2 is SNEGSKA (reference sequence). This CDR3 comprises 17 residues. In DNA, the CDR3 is TGCAGTGTCCCGGACAGGGTGGGAAGCTCCTATAATTCACCCCTCCACTTT. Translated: CSVPDRVGSSYNSPLHF.

The CDR3 DNA reads TGTGCCAGTAGTATGATTAGTTGGGACCGCAATCAGCCCCAGCATTTT. Amino acids: CASSMISWDRNQPQHF. This rearrangement joins TRBV19 to TRBJ1-5, with D perhaps matching TRBD1 (5 bases). Germline values: CDR1 LNHDA, CDR2 SQIVND (reference sequence). V lost 3 bases and J lost 2, with 14 bases in between. CDR3 length: 16 amino acids.

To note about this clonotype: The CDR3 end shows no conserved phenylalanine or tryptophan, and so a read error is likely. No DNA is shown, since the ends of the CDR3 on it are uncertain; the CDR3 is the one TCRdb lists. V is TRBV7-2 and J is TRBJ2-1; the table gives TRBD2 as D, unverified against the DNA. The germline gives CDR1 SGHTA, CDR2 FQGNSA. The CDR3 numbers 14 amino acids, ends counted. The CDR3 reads CASSFPGLAGGPAV.

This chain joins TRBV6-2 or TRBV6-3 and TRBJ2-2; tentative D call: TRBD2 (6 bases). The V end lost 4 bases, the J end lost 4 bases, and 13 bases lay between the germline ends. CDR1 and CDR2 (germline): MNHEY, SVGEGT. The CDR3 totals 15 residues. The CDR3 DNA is TGTGCCAGCAGTTTCGGCGGGGTGACCACCGGGGAGCTGTTTTTT. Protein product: CASSFGGVTTGELFF.

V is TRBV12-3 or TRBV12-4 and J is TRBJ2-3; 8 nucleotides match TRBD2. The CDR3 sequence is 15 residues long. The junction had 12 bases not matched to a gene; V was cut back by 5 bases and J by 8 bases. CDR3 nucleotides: TGTGCCAGCAGTGACCAGGCGGGGGGATTGGGTACGCAGTATTTT. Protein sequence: CASSDQAGGLGTQYF.

The chain's CDR3 is CASSAGTSGGNTDTQYF. CDR3 sequence (DNA): TGTGCCAGCAGTGCCGGGACTAGCGGGGGTAACACAGATACGCAGTATTTT. The chain employs TRBV6-1 and TRBJ2-3; 14 bases are a match to TRBD2. The CDR3 has 17 residues. J gave up 2 bases and V 4 bases, and 5 bases lay outside the gene matches. Germline V lookup: CDR1 MNHNS, CDR2 SASEGT.

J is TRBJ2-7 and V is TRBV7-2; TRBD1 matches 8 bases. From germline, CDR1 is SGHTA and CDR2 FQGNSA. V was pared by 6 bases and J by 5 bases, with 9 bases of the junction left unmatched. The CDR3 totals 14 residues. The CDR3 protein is CASSPRTGNDEQYF. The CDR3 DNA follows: TGTGCCAGCAGTCCCCGGACAGGGAACGACGAGCAGTACTTC.

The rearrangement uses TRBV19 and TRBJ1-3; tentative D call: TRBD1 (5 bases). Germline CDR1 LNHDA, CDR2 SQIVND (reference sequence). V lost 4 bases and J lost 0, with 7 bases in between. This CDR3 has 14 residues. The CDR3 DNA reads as TGTGCCAGTAGTACAGGGACCTCTGGAAACACCATATATTTT. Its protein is CASSTGTSGNTIYF.

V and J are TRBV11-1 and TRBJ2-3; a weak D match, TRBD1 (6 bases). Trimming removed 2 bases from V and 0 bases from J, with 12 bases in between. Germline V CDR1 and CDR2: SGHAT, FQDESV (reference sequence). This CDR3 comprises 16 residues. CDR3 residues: CASSLRTGSSTDTQYF. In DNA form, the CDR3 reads TGTGCCAGCAGCTTACGAACAGGGTCAAGCACAGATACGCAGTATTTT.

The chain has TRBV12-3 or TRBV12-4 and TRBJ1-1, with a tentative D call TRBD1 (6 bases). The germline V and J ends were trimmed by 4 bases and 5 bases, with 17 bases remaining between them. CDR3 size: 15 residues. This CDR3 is CASSSGTRHTTEAFF. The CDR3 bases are TGTGCCAGCAGTTCCGGGACAAGGCATACTACTGAAGCTTTCTTT.

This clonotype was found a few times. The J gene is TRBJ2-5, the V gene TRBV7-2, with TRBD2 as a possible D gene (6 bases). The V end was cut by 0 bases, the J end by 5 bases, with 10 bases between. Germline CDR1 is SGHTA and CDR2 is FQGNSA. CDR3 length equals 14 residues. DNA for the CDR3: TGTGCCAGCAGCTTAGCAGGAGGGATGGAGACCCAGTACTTC. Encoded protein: CASSLAGGMETQYF. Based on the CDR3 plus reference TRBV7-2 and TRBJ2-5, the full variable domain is GAGVSQSPSNKVTEKGKDVELRCDPISGHTALYWYRQSLGQGLEFLIYFQGNSAPDKSGLPSDRFSAERTGGSVSTLTIQRTQQEDSAVYLCASSLAGGMETQYFGPGTRLLVL.

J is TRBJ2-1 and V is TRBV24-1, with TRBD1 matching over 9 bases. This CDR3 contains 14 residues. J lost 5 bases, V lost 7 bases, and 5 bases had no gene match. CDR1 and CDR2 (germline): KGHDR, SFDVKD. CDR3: CATSPDRGNNEQFF. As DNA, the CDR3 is TGTGCCACCAGCCCTGACAGGGGGAACAATGAGCAGTTCTTC.

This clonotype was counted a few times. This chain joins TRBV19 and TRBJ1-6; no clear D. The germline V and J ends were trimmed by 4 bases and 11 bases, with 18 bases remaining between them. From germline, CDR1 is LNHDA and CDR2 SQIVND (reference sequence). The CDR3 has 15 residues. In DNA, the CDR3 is TGTGCCAGTAGTAGCACCGGCGGGTCCAGTGCACCCCTCCACTTT. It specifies CASSSTGGSSAPLHF. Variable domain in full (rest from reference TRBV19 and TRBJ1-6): DGGITQSPKYLFRKEGQNVTLSCEQNLNHDAMYWYRQDPGQGLRLIYYSQIVNDFQKGDIAEGYSVSREKKESFPLTVTSAQKNPTAFYLCASSSTGGSSAPLHFGNGTRLTVT.

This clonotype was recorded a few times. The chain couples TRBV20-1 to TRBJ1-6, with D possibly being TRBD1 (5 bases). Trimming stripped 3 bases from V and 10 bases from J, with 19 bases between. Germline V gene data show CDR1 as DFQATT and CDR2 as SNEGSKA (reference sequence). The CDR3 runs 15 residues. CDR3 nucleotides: TGCAGTGCTAGTGAACTGGCAGGGAGCGCCTCACCCCTCCACTTT. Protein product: CSASELAGSASPLHF.

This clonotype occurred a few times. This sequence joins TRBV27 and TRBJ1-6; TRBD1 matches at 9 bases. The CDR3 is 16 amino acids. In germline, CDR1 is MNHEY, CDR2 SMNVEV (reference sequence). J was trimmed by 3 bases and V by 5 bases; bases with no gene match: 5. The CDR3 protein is CASSLGTGSYNSPLHF. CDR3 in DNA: TGTGCCAGCAGTCTCGGGACAGGGAGCTATAATTCACCCCTCCACTTT.

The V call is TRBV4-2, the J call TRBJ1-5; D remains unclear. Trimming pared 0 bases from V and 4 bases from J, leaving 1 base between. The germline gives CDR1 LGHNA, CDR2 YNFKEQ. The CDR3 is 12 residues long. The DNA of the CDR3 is TGTGCCAGCAGCCAAGATAATCAGCCCCAGCATTTT. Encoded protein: CASSQDNQPQHF.

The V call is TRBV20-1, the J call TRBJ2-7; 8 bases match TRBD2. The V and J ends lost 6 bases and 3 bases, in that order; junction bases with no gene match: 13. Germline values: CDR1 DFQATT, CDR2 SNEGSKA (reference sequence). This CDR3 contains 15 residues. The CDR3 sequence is CSASSAGVNIYEQYF. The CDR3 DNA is TGCAGTGCCTCATCAGCGGGAGTGAATATCTACGAGCAGTACTTC.

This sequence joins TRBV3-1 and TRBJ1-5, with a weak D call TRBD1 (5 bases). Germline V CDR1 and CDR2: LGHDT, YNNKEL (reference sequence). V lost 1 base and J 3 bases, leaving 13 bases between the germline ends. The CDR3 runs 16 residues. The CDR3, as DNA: TGTGCCAGCAGCCAAGGGGGGGGAACAAACAATCAGCCCCAGCATTTT. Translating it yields CASSQGGGTNNQPQHF.

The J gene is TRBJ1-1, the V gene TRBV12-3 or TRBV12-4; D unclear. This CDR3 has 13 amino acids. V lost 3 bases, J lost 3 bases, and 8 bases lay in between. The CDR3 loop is CASSLGTDTEAFF. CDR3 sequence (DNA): TGTGCCAGCAGTTTGGGCACAGACACTGAAGCTTTCTTT.